The present TCR beta chain was sequenced within a study of shared clonotypes between healthy human individuals. On this clone itself: Its antigen remains unknown.

TCRdb's table, derived via immunoSEQ multiplex PCR, lists solely in-frame clones and lacks some. Seen here are roughly 2.4 million clones, around 95% observed once, and the top ten hold about 0.13%. Findings and limits, study-wide: The expectation was that sequencing depth would affect clonotype sharing among donors. Generation of non-shared clonotypes was less probable than generation of clonotypes shared by all four donors.

In germline, CDR1 is ENHRY, CDR2 SYGVKD. V lost 2 bases and J 7 bases, leaving 12 bases between the germline ends. The CDR3 consists of 15 residues. The origin of this receptor is a man aged 18 to 30 in good health. The chain recombines TRBV10-3 with TRBJ1-6, with D tentatively TRBD1 (5 bases). Specimen: naive CD4+ T cells sorted from blood. The subset here: CD45RA+ positively selected. This CDR3 is CAISEGGEANSPLHF. DNA of the CDR3: TGTGCCATCAGTGAGGGGGGGGAGGCGAATTCACCCCTCCACTTT.